Described below is a single T cell receptor (beta chain) sequence and its context. The antigen is not known. An end of the junction does not agree with germline; a read error may underlie this. This CDR3 has 16 amino acids. Germline V lookup: CDR1 SGHRS, CDR2 YFSETQ. Generated by immunoSEQ multiplex PCR, the TCRdb table keeps only in-frame clones and is missing some. Of 150,000 to 200,000 clones in the sample, under 95% are singletons; the top ten hold roughly 1%. This sample stems from a study of T cell responses to AZD1222 COVID-19 vaccine. Study findings and constraints: Spike-wide coverage was observed for vaccine-associated CD4 TCRs, with dominant responses at 160-218 and 743-854. Close to half of spike-specific TCRs reportedly recognize unmutated variant regions.

V usage is TRBV5-1 and J usage is TRBJ1-3; 9 bases fit TRBD1. The receptor was isolated from an adult who received the AZD1222 COVID-19 vaccine. The specimen comprised peripheral blood, sampled 28 days after the second AZD1222 dose. CDR3 sequence (DNA): TGCGCCAGCAGCTTGGCCGGGGGACAGGGTGGAGACACCATATATTTT. Translation gives CASSLAGGQGGDTIYF.